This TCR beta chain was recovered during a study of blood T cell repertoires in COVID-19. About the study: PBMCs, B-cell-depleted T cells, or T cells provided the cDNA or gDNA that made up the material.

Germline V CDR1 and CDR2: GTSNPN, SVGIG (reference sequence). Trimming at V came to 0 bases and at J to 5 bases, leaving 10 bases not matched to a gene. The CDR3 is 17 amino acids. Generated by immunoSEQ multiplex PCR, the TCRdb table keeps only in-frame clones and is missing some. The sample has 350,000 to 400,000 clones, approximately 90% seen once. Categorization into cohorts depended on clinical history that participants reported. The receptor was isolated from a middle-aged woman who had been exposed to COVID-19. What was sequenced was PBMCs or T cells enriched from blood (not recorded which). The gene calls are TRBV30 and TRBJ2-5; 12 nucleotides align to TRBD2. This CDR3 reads CAWSVLRTSGGLETQYF. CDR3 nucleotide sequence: TGTGCCTGGAGTGTACTGAGAACTAGCGGGGGGCTGGAGACCCAGTACTTC. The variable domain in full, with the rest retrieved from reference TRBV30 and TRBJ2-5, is SQTIHQWPATLVQPVGSPLSLECTVEGTSNPNLYWYRQAAGRGLQLLFYSVGIGQISSEVPQNLSASRPQDRQFILSSKKLLLSDSGFYLCAWSVLRTSGGLETQYFGPGTRLLVL.